Detailed here is one T cell receptor beta chain. Sequence at one end of the junction differs from germline and may be a read error. The CDR3 extends over 15 amino acids. Germline V gene data show CDR1 as MNHEY and CDR2 as SMNVEV (reference sequence). Source study methods: By means of reference gene primer amplification, nucleated cell counts were estimated. The method was immunoSEQ multiplex PCR; TCRdb's version includes in-frame clones alone and lacks a portion of them. The DNA gave D and trimming, while V, J and clone size come from that table. Here the sample spans tens of thousands of clones, more than 65% being singletons. This entry comes from a study of blood T cell repertoires in COVID-19. In the study overall: PBMCs, B-cell-depleted T cells, or T cells were the source of the cDNA or gDNA that made up the material.

The source of this sequence is a man between 45 and 60 years old with acute or convalescent COVID-19. The J gene is TRBJ1-1, the V gene TRBV27; D gene unclear. Sequencing was carried out using peripheral blood. CDR3 DNA: TGTGCCGGCAGTAAAACCCGAACACTGAACACTGAAGCTTTCTTT. Protein sequence: CAGSKTRTLNTEAFF.